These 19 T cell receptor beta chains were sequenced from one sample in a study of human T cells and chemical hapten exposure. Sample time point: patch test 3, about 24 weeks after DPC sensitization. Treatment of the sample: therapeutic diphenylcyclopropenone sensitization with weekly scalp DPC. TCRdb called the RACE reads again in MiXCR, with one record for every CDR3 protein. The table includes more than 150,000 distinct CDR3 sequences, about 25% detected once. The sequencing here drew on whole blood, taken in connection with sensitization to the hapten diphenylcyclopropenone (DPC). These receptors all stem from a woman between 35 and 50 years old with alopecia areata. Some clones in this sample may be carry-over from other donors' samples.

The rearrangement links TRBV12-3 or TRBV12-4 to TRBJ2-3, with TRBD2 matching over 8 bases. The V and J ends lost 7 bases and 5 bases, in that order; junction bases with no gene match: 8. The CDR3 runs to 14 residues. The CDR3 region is CASNTGGPGDTQYF. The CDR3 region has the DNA TGTGCCAGCAATACGGGAGGGCCAGGAGATACGCAGTATTTT.

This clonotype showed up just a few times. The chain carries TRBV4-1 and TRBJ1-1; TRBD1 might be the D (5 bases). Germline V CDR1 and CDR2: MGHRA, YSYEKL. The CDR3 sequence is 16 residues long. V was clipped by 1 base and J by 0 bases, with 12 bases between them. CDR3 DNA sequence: TGCGCCAGCAGCCAAGGGAGGGCAGGGTTGAACACTGAAGCTTTCTTT. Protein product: CASSQGRAGLNTEAFF.

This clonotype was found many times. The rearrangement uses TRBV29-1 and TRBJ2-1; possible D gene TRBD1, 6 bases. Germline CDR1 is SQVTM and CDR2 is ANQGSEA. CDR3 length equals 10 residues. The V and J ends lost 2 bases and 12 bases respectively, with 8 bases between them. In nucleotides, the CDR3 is TGCAGCGTTGAACAGGGGTGGCAGTTCTTC. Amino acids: CSVEQGWQFF.

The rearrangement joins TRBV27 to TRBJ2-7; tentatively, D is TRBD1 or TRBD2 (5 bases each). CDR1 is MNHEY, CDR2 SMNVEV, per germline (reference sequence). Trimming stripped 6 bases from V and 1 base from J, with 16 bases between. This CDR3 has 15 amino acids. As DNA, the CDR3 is TGTGCCAGCAGCCGGGGCGCGTCGGATTCCTACGAGCAGTACTTC. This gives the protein CASSRGASDSYEQYF.

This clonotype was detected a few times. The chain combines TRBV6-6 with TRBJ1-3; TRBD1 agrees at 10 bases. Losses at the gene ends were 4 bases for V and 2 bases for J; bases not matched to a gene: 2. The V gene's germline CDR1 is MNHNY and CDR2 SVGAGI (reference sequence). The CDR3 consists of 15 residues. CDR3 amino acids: CASSFGQGAGNTIYF. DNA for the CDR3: TGTGCCAGCAGTTTTGGACAGGGGGCTGGAAACACCATATATTTT.

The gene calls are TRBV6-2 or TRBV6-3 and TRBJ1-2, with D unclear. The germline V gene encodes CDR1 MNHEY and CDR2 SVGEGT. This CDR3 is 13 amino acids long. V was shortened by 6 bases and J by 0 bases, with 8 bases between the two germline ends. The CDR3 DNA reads TGTGCCAGCAGACCGGACGCTAACTATGGCTACACCTTC. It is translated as CASRPDANYGYTF.

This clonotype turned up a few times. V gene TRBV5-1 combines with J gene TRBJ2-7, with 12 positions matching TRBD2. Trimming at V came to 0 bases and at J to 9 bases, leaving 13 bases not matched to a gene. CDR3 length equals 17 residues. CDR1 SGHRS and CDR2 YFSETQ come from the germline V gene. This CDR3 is CASSLDALAGGPVGQYF. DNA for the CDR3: TGCGCCAGCAGCTTGGACGCCCTAGCGGGAGGGCCCGTCGGGCAGTACTTC.

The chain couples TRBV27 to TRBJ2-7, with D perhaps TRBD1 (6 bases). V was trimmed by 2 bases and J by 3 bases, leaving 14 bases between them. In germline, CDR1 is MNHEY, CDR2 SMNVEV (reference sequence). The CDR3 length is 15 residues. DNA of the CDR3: TGTGCCAGCAGTTTAGCCCGGCAGGGGATCTACGAGCAGTACTTC. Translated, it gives CASSLARQGIYEQYF.

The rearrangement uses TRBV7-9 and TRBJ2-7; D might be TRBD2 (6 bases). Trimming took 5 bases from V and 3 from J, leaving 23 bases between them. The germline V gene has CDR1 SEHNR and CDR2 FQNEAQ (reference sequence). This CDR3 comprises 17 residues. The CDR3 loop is CASSPRPIPGLFYEQYF. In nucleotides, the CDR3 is TGTGCCAGCAGCCCCCGACCGATTCCGGGACTGTTCTACGAGCAGTACTTC.

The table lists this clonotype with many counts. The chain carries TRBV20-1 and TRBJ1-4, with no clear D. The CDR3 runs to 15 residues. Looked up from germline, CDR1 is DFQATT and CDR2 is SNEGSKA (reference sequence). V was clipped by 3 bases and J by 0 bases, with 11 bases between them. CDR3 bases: TGCAGTGCTAGTGGCGGAGGGTCAACTAATGAAAAACTGTTTTTT. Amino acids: CSASGGGSTNEKLFF.

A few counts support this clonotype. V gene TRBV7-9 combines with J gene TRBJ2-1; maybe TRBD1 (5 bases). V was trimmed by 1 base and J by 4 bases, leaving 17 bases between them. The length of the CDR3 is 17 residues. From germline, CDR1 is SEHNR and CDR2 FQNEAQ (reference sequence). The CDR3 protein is CASSLGLQGALYNEQFF. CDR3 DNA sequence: TGTGCCAGCAGCTTAGGCCTACAAGGGGCGCTGTACAATGAGCAGTTCTTC.

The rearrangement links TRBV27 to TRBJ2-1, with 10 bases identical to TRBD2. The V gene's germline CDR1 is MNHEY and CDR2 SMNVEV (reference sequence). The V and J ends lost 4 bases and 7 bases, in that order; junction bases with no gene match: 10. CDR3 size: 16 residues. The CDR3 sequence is CASSSLSSGRANEQFF. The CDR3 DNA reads TGTGCCAGCAGTTCCCTCTCCAGCGGGAGGGCAAATGAGCAGTTCTTC.

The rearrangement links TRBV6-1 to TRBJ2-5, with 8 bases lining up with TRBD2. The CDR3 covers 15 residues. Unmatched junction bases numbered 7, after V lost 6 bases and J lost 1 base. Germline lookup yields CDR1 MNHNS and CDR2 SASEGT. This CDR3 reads CASSGGAGRQETQYF. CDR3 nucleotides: TGTGCCAGCAGCGGGGGGGCAGGCCGCCAAGAGACCCAGTACTTC.

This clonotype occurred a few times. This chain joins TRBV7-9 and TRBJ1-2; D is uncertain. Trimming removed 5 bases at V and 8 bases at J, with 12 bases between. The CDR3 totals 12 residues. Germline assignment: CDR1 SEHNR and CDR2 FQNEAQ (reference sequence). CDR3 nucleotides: TGTGCCAGCAGCCCCACATCTAGCGGCTACACCTTC. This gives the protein CASSPTSSGYTF.

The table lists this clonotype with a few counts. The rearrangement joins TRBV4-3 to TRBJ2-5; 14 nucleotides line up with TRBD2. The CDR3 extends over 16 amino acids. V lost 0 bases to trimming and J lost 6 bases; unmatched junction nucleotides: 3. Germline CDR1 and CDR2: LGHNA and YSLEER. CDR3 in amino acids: CASSQDWTSGRKTQYF. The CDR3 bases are TGCGCCAGCAGCCAAGATTGGACTAGCGGGAGGAAGACCCAGTACTTC.

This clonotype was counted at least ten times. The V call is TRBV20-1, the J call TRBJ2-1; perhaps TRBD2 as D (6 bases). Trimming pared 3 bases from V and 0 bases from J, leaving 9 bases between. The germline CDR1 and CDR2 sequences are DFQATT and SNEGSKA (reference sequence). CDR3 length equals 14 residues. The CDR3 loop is CSARTRISYNEQFF. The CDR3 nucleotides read TGCAGTGCTAGGACTAGAATCTCCTACAATGAGCAGTTCTTC.

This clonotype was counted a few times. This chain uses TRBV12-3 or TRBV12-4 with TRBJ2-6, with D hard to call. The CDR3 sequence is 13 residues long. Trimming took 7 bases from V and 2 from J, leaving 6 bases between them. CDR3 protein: CASKGTGANVLTF. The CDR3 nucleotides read TGTGCCAGCAAGGGCACTGGGGCCAACGTCCTGACTTTC.

Here the CDR3 reads CASSKPQSLLGGYTF. The CDR3 DNA reads TGTGCCAGCAGCAAACCACAATCCCTCCTAGGAGGCTACACCTTC. The chain recombines TRBV6-2 or TRBV6-3 with TRBJ1-2; D gene ambiguous. Germline V CDR1 and CDR2: MNHEY, SVGEGT. CDR3 size: 15 residues. V lost 6 bases, J lost 8 bases, and 22 bases lay in between.

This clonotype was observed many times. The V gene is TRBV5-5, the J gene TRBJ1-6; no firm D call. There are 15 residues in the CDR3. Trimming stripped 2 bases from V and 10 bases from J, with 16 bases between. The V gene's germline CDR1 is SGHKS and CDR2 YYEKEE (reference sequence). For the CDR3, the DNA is TGTGCCAGCAGCTTTGACCGTTCAACTAGCTCACCCCTCCACTTT. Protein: CASSFDRSTSSPLHF.